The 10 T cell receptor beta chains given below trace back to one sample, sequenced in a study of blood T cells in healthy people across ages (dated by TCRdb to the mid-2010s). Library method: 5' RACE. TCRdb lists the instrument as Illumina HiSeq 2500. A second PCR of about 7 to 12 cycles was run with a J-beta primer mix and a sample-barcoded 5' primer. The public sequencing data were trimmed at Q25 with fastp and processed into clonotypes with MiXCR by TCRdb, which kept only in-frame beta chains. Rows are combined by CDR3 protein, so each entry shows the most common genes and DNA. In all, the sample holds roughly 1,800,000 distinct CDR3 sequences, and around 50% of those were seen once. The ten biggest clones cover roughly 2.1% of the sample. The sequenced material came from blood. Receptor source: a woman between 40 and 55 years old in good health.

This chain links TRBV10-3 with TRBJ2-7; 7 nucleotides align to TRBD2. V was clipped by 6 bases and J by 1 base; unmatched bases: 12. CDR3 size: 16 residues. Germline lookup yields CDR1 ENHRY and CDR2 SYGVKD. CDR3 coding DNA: TGTGCCATCAGCCAAAAGGCACGAGCGGGGTCCTACGAGCAGTACTTC. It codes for CAISQKARAGSYEQYF.

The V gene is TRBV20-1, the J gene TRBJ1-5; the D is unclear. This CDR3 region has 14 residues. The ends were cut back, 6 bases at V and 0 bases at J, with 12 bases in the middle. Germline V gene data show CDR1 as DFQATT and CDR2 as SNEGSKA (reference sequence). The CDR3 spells CSANRAYSNQPQHF. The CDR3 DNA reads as TGCAGTGCAAACCGGGCCTATAGCAATCAGCCCCAGCATTTT.

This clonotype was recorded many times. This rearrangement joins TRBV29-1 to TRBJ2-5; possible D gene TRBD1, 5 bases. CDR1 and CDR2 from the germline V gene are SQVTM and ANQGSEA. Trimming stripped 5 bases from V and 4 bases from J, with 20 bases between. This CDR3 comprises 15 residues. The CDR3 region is CSVTNPKDTLETQYF. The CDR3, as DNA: TGCAGCGTTACGAACCCGAAGGACACCCTAGAGACCCAGTACTTC.

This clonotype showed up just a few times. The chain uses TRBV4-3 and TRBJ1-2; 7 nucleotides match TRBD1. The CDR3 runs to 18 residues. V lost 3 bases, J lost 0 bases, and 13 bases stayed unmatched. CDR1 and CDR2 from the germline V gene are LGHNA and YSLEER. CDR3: CASSHLLWQTGPNYGYTF. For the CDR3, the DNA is TGCGCCAGCAGCCACTTACTCTGGCAGACAGGGCCTAACTATGGCTACACCTTC.

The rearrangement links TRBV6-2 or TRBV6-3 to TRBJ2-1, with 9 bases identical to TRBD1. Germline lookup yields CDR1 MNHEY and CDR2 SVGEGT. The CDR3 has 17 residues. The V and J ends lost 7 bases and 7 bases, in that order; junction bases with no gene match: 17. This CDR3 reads CASTYSRRGTGKNEQFF. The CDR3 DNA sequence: TGTGCCAGCACCTATTCCCGAAGGGGGACAGGGAAGAATGAGCAGTTCTTC.

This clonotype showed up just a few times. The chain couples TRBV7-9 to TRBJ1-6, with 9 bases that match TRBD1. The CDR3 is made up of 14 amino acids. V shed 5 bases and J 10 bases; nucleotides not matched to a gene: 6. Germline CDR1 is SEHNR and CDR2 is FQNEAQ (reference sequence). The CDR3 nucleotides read TGTGCCAGCAGCGCTCGGACAGGGGCCTCACCCCTCCACTTT. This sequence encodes CASSARTGASPLHF.

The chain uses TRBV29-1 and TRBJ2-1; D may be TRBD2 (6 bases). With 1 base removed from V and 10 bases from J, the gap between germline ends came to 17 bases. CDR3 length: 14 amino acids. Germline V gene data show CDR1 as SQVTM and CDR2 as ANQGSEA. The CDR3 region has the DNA TGCAGCGTTGAAGGGGTCCGCCTTGGGAGGGAGCAGTTCTTC. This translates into CSVEGVRLGREQFF.

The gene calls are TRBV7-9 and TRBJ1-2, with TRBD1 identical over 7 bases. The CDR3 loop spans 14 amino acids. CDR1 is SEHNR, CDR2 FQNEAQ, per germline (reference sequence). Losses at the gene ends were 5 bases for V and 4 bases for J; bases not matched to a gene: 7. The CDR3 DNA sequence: TGTGCCAGCAGCCCCGGACAGGAATTCTATGGCTACACCTTC. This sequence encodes CASSPGQEFYGYTF.

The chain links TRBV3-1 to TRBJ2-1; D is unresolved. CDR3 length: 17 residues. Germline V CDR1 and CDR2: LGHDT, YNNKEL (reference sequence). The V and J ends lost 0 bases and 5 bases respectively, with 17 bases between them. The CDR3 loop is CASSQDARRSRNNEQFF. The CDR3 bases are TGTGCCAGCAGCCAAGATGCACGACGGAGCAGAAACAATGAGCAGTTCTTC.

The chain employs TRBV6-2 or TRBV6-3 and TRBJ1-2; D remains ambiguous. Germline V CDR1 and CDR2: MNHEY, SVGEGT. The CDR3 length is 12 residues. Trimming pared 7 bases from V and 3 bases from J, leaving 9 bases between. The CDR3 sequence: CASNIKDYGYTF. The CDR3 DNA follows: TGTGCCAGCAACATCAAGGACTATGGCTACACCTTC.